The 8 T cell receptor beta chains below all came from one sample that was sequenced in a study of T cell repertoires in cytomegalovirus infection. Via MiXCR, TCRdb re-called the reads, giving one row per CDR3 protein. The repertoire includes 740,000 or so distinct CDR3 sequences, 35% of them detected once, and 2.5% to 3.5% sits in the top ten. Sequenced: PBMCs. These TCRs come from a human donor in good health (CMV status not recorded). Some clones in this sample may be carry-over from other donors' samples.

The chain carries TRBV5-1 and TRBJ1-2; TRBD1 is a possible D gene (5 bases). V was shortened by 4 bases and J by 5 bases, with 21 bases between the two germline ends. The CDR3 covers 16 residues. Germline V CDR1 and CDR2: SGHRS, YFSETQ. This chain's CDR3 is CASSPNAGGEAYGYTF. CDR3 DNA sequence: TGCGCCAGCAGCCCGAACGCGGGGGGGGAGGCATATGGCTACACCTTC.

This clonotype showed up many times. The chain couples TRBV6-1 to TRBJ1-5; D perhaps matches TRBD1 (5 bases). This CDR3 contains 14 residues. With 3 bases removed from V and 3 bases from J, the gap between germline ends came to 9 bases. The germline V gene encodes CDR1 MNHNS and CDR2 SASEGT. This CDR3 reads CASSDRGSNQPQHF. DNA of the CDR3: TGTGCCAGCAGTGACCGGGGCTCCAATCAGCCCCAGCATTTT.

The rearrangement uses TRBV28 and TRBJ1-3; TRBD1 is a possible D gene (5 bases). This CDR3 contains 15 residues. Germline V gives CDR1 MDHEN, CDR2 SYDVKM. Trimming pared 8 bases from V and 12 bases from J, leaving 26 bases between. The CDR3: CASSRGKGHSRHIYF. CDR3 DNA sequence: TGTGCCAGCTCTCGTGGGAAGGGGCACTCCAGGCACATATATTTT.

A few counts support this clonotype. The chain uses TRBV19 and TRBJ1-2, with unresolved D. Per the germline V gene, CDR1 is LNHDA and CDR2 is SQIVND (reference sequence). Trimming left V 5 bases short and J 7 bases short, with 14 bases between. This CDR3 contains 13 residues. The CDR3 region has the DNA TGTGCCAGTAGTGTCCAGACCGGAACTGGCTACACCTTC. Its protein product is CASSVQTGTGYTF.

This clonotype was seen a handful of times. The rearrangement uses TRBV28 and TRBJ1-3; TRBD1 might be the D (5 bases). Trimming shortened V by 7 bases and J by 4 bases, and 14 bases separated the two germline ends. The CDR3 loop spans 14 amino acids. CDR1 is MDHEN, CDR2 SYDVKM, per germline. CDR3 DNA sequence: TGTGCCAGCATGAACAGCAGGACAGGAAACACCATATATTTT. Encoded protein: CASMNSRTGNTIYF.

The chain combines TRBV3-1 with TRBJ1-1; D is unresolved. The CDR3 spans 12 residues. V was cut by 2 bases and J by 5 bases, with 6 bases left in between. CDR1 is LGHDT and CDR2 is YNNKEL in the germline V gene (reference sequence). CDR3 nucleotides: TGTGCCAGCAGCCAAAGGCCGACTGAAGCTTTCTTT. It is translated as CASSQRPTEAFF.

There are a few counts of this clonotype. The chain joins TRBV25-1 to TRBJ2-7, with D unresolved. Trimming left V 4 bases short and J 1 base short, with 5 bases between. The CDR3 spans 12 residues. Germline CDR1 MGHDK, CDR2 SYGVNS. The CDR3 spells CASSGPSYEQYF. Here the CDR3 DNA reads TGTGCCAGCAGTGGGCCGTCCTACGAGCAGTACTTC.

This clonotype has a handful of counts. The rearrangement links TRBV5-1 to TRBJ2-5; the D gene could be TRBD1 or TRBD2 (6 bases each). Germline lookup yields CDR1 SGHRS and CDR2 YFSETQ. V gave up 1 base and J gave up 2 bases, with 27 bases separating them. The CDR3 is 20 amino acids. CDR3 region: CASSLRGIWGAQRPQETQYF. DNA for the CDR3: TGCGCCAGCAGCTTGCGTGGGATTTGGGGGGCCCAACGGCCTCAAGAGACCCAGTACTTC. The full variable domain, with the rest looked up from reference TRBV5-1 and TRBJ2-5, is KAGVTQTPRYLIKTRGQQVTLSCSPISGHRSVSWYQQTPGQGLQFLFEYFSETQRNKGNFPGRFSGRQFSNSRSEMNVSTLELGDSALYLCASSLRGIWGAQRPQETQYFGPGTRLLVL.